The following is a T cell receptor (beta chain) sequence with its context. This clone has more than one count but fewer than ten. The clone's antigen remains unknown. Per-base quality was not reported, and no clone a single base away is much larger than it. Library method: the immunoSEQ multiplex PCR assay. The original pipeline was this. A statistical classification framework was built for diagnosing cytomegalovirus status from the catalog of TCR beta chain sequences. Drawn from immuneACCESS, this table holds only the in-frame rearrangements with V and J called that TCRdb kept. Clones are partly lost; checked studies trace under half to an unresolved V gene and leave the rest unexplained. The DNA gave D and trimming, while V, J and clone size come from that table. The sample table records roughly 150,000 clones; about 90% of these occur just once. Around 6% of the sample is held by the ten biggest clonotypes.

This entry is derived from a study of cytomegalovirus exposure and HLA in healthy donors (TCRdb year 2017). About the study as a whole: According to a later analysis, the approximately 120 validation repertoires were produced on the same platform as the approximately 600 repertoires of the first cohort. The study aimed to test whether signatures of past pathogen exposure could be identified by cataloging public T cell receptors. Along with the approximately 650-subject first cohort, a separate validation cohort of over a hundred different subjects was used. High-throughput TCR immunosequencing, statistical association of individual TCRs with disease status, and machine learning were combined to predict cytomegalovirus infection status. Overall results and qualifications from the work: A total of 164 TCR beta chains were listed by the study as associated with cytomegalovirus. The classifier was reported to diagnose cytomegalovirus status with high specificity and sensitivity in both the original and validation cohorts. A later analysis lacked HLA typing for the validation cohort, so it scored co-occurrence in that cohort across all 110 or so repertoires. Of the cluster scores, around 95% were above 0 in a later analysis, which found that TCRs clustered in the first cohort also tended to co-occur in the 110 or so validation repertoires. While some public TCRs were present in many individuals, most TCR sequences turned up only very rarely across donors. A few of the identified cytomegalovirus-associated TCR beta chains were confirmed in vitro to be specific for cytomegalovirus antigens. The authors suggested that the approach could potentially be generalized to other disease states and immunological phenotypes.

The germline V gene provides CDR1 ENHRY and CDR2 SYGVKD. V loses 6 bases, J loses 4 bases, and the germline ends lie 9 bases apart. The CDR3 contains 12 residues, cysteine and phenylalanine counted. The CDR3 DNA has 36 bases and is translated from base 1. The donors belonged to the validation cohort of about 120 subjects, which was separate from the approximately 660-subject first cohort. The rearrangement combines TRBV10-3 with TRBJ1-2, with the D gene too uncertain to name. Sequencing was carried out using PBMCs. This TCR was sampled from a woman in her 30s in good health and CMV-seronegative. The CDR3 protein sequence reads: CAIRTDTYGYTF. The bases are TGTGCCATCAGGACCGACACCTATGGCTACACCTTC.